The rows below give T cell receptor beta chains drawn from one sample of a study of shared clonotypes between healthy human individuals. The protocol was immunoSEQ multiplex PCR, while the TCRdb copy is restricted to in-frame clones and leaves out a portion. The sample has approximately 2,200,000 clones; 85% to 95% are singletons. Sequencing was performed on naive CD8+ T cells from PBMCs. Every receptor here comes from a man between 18 and 35 years old in good health. Some clones in this sample may be carry-over from other donors' samples. CDR3s include the opening cysteine and the closing phenylalanine or tryptophan. Each record gives: D gene, V gene, J gene, clone size, CDR3 DNA, CDR3 protein. The D gene is left open where the match is weak. Rows give clone size only sometimes, using once, few, many, or a class for an expanded clone.

>-|TRBV28|TRBJ1-1|-
TGTGCCAGCAGCCTCTTGACAGGTCCAAAGACTGAAGCTTTCTTT
CASSLLTGPKTEAFF
>-|TRBV10-2|TRBJ1-5|-
TGCGCCAGCAGTGAGTATGGACACGATTATCAGCCCCAGCATTTT
CASSEYGHDYQPQHF
>-|TRBV5-1|TRBJ2-1|once
TGCGCCAGCAGCTTGAATACGGGCGATTTTGTGGGTGAGCAGTTCTTC
CASSLNTGDFVGEQFF
>-|TRBV6-1|TRBJ1-2|-
TGTGCCAGCAGTGACGGTTGGGGGCGCGGGAACTATGGCTACACCTTC
CASSDGWGRGNYGYTF
>-|TRBV5-6|TRBJ2-7|once
TGTGCCAGCAGCCCGGGGTCAGGGTGGACCTACGAGCAGTACTTC
CASSPGSGWTYEQYF
>-|TRBV7-9|TRBJ2-1|-
TGTGCCAGCAGCTTAGCCGGGAAGAATGAGCAGTTCTTC
CASSLAGKNEQFF
>TRBD2|TRBV27|TRBJ2-1|-
TGTGCCAGCAGTCCCGGGACTAGCAAAGAGCAGTTCTTC
CASSPGTSKEQFF
>-|TRBV6-1|TRBJ2-7|-
TGTGCCAGCAGATACAGGGTCTACGAGCAGTACTTC
CASRYRVYEQYF
>-|TRBV11-2|TRBJ2-2|-
TGTGCCAGCAGCACCCGGGCCAAGGGCTTCACCGGGGAGCTGTTTTTT
CASSTRAKGFTGELFF
>TRBD1|TRBV2|TRBJ2-1|-
TGTGCCAGCAGCACCCTCGGGACAGGGAGCTACAATGAGCAGTTCTTC
CASSTLGTGSYNEQFF
>-|TRBV21-1|TRBJ2-7|-
TGTGCCAGCAGGGACATTTACGAGCAGTACTTC
CASRDIYEQYF
>TRBD1|TRBV7-6|TRBJ2-1|-
TGTGCCAGCAGCTTTTACCGGACAGGGGAAAACAATGAGCAGTTCTTC
CASSFYRTGENNEQFF
>-|TRBV5-8|TRBJ2-7|-
TGTGCCAGCAGCTTGCTGCGGGGCCTCTACGAGCAGTACTTC
CASSLLRGLYEQYF
>-|TRBV9|TRBJ2-7|-
TGTGCCAGCAGCGTTCAGGGGTCCTCCTACGAGCAGTACTTC
CASSVQGSSYEQYF
>TRBD2|TRBV4-2|TRBJ2-1|-
TGTGCCAGCGCACGACTAGCGGGAGGCCACAATGAGCAGTTCTTC
CASARLAGGHNEQFF
>-|TRBV11-2|TRBJ2-1|-
TGTGCCAGCAGCTTAGATGTGGGGGTTTATGGCAATGAGCAGTTCTTC
CASSLDVGVYGNEQFF